The 21 T cell receptor beta chains below come from one sample, sequenced in a study of cytomegalovirus exposure and HLA in healthy donors. Use of 60 Vbeta and 13 Jbeta primers characterized the PCR. Here immunoSEQ multiplex PCR was the method, and the copy in TCRdb shows in-frame clones only, minus some. The table lists over 100,000 clones, 55% to 65% of them singletons. The specimen sequenced was PBMCs. All receptors derive from a woman under 40 in good health and CMV-seronegative.

V gene TRBV19 combines with J gene TRBJ2-7; 14 nucleotides match TRBD2. V trimming: 6 bases; J trimming: 3 bases; junction bases outside the gene matches: 4. Germline-derived CDR1 and CDR2 are LNHDA and SQIVND (reference sequence). The CDR3 has 15 residues. The CDR3 reads CASRGLAGDLYEQYF. Here the CDR3 DNA reads TGTGCCAGTAGGGGACTAGCGGGGGACCTCTACGAGCAGTACTTC. The entire variable domain, with the rest obtained from reference TRBV19 and TRBJ2-7, is as follows: DGGITQSPKYLFRKEGQNVTLSCEQNLNHDAMYWYRQDPGQGLRLIYYSQIVNDFQKGDIAEGYSVSREKKESFPLTVTSAQKNPTAFYLCASRGLAGDLYEQYFGPGTRLTVT.

This chain uses TRBV10-2 with TRBJ1-2; TRBD1 matches at 9 bases. The junction had 5 bases not matched to a gene; V was cut back by 4 bases and J by 8 bases. CDR1 is WSHSY and CDR2 is SAAADI in the germline V gene. The CDR3 has 13 residues. CDR3 DNA: TGCGCCAGCAGTGGCACAGGGGGCTTAGGCTACACCTTC. The encoded protein is CASSGTGGLGYTF.

This clone appeared a few times. The chain uses TRBV6-4 and TRBJ2-3; D ambiguous. CDR3 length: 14 amino acids. Germline assignment: CDR1 MRHNA and CDR2 SNTAGT. The V end lost 8 bases, the J end lost 4 bases, and 16 bases lay between the germline ends. The CDR3 coding sequence is TGTGCCAGCCCTCCCCCTCAGGCCCCAGATACGCAGTATTTT. This sequence encodes CASPPPQAPDTQYF.

J is TRBJ2-5 and V is TRBV28, with 7 bases identical to TRBD1. V trimming: 2 bases; J trimming: 3 bases; junction bases outside the gene matches: 6. CDR3 length equals 15 residues. CDR1 and CDR2 from the germline V gene are MDHEN and SYDVKM. In DNA form, the CDR3 reads TGTGCCAGCAGTTTAATGTTCGGGACAGAAGAGACCCAGTACTTC. This codes for CASSLMFGTEETQYF.

The chain has TRBV5-4 and TRBJ2-4, with TRBD1 as a possible D gene (6 bases). V lost 4 bases and J lost 5, with 16 bases in between. CDR3 size: 15 residues. Germline CDR1 SGHNT, CDR2 YYREEE (reference sequence). The CDR3 DNA follows: TGTGCCAGCAGCCAAGGATCGGACAGACAAAACATTCAGTACTTC. Protein product: CASSQGSDRQNIQYF.

This clone was observed a few times. The chain joins TRBV11-3 to TRBJ2-1; D not resolved. Per the germline V gene, CDR1 is SGHNT and CDR2 is YENEEA. V lost 5 bases and J 6 bases, leaving 8 bases between the germline ends. There are 12 residues in the CDR3. The CDR3 DNA is TGTGCCAGCAGCACCCCGGGCAATGAGCAGTTCTTC. Protein sequence: CASSTPGNEQFF.

This clone appeared a few times. The V and J genes are TRBV5-6 and TRBJ2-5; 11 nucleotides line up with TRBD1. The V gene end was trimmed by 4 bases and the J gene end by 2 bases; junction bases not matched to a gene: 4. CDR1 is SGHDT, CDR2 YYEEEE, per germline. The CDR3 has 15 residues. The CDR3: CASSPRDRGQETQYF. CDR3 in DNA: TGTGCCAGCAGCCCCCGGGACAGGGGGCAAGAGACCCAGTACTTC.

A single count supports this clone. V and J are TRBV7-9 and TRBJ2-1; TRBD2 matches at 9 bases. Germline loops: CDR1 SEHNR, CDR2 FQNEAQ (reference sequence). V dropped 6 bases and J dropped 5; count of bases not matched to a gene: 14. The CDR3 loop spans 17 amino acids. Here the CDR3 reads CASSLHLSGRRHNEQFF. For the CDR3, the DNA is TGTGCCAGCAGTCTCCATCTTAGCGGGAGAAGGCACAATGAGCAGTTCTTC.

V is TRBV28 and J is TRBJ1-4; D is ambiguous. Germline V gene lookup returns CDR1 MDHEN and CDR2 SYDVKM. The CDR3 is 15 residues long. V gave up 1 base and J gave up 3 bases, with 9 bases separating them. CDR3 residues: CASSLFREANEKLFF. In nucleotides, the CDR3 is TGTGCCAGCAGTTTATTCCGGGAGGCTAATGAAAAACTGTTTTTT.

This clone has just one count. The rearrangement joins TRBV27 to TRBJ1-4; 9 bases agree with TRBD1. V trimming: 4 bases; J trimming: 4 bases; junction bases outside the gene matches: 4. CDR1 is MNHEY and CDR2 is SMNVEV in the germline V gene (reference sequence). CDR3 length: 15 amino acids. The CDR3 sequence: CASSSLGQGNEKLFF. The CDR3 region has the DNA TGTGCCAGCAGTTCCCTGGGACAGGGTAATGAAAAACTGTTTTTT.

The chain recombines TRBV7-9 with TRBJ2-2; D perhaps matches TRBD2 (6 bases). Germline V gene lookup returns CDR1 SEHNR and CDR2 FQNEAQ (reference sequence). The CDR3 is 15 amino acids. The ends were cut back, 5 bases at V and 6 bases at J, with 16 bases in the middle. The CDR3 DNA sequence: TGTGCCAGCAGCCGCCCCTCGGGACTTGCCGGGGAGCTGTTTTTT. Protein product: CASSRPSGLAGELFF.

This clone showed up just a few times. The chain employs TRBV28 and TRBJ1-3, with D possibly matching TRBD1 (5 bases). This CDR3 contains 14 residues. The ends were cut back, 10 bases at V and 7 bases at J, with 20 bases in the middle. Germline CDR1 reads MDHEN; CDR2 reads SYDVKM. CDR3 nucleotides: TGTGCCACCACGACAGTCGTCCCGGTCAACACCATATATTTT. Protein sequence: CATTTVVPVNTIYF.

The CDR3 reads CASSEEGGGVSSYNEQFF. In nucleotides, the CDR3 is TGTGCCAGCAGTGAAGAAGGAGGGGGGGTAAGCTCCTACAATGAGCAGTTCTTC. This chain links TRBV6-1 with TRBJ2-1; perhaps TRBD2 as D (7 bases). The V gene lost 1 base and the J gene lost 0 bases, with 16 bases spanning the gap. Germline CDR1 is MNHNS and CDR2 is SASEGT. There are 18 residues in the CDR3.

The J gene is TRBJ1-5, the V gene TRBV27, with 9 bases fitting TRBD1. From germline, CDR1 is MNHEY and CDR2 SMNVEV (reference sequence). V shed 9 bases, J shed 7 bases, and the junction held 13 bases outside the gene matches. The CDR3 is made up of 15 amino acids. Written as DNA, the CDR3 is TGTGCCAGTGGGACTTTACAGGGGGCGAAACAGCCCCAGCATTTT. This sequence encodes CASGTLQGAKQPQHF.

The V gene is TRBV5-4, the J gene TRBJ2-5; the D gene is possibly TRBD2 (5 bases). The DNA end favors TRBJ2-7, so the J call may be wrong. CDR3 length: 13 residues. The germline V gene encodes CDR1 SGHNT and CDR2 YYREEE (reference sequence). CDR3 sequence reads: CASSLTSGYEQYF. CDR3 nucleotide sequence: TGTGCCAGCAGCTTGACTAGTGGGTACGAGCAGTACTTC.

The rearrangement links TRBV7-2 to TRBJ2-7; 8 nucleotides match TRBD2. CDR3 length equals 15 residues. The V segment lost 6 bases and the J segment 0 bases; nucleotides outside the gene matches: 7. Per germline, CDR1 SGHTA and CDR2 FQGNSA. This chain's CDR3 is CASRPSGRPSYEQYF. CDR3 DNA sequence: TGTGCCAGCAGACCGAGCGGGAGACCCTCCTACGAGCAGTACTTC.

This chain links TRBV27 with TRBJ1-2, with 7 bases fitting TRBD1. Germline values: CDR1 MNHEY, CDR2 SMNVEV (reference sequence). CDR3 size: 17 residues. Trimming cost V 6 bases and J 4 bases; bases outside gene matches: 17. The CDR3 nucleotides are TGTGCCAGCAGGACTCGGGACAGCTCATCCGGGGGCTATGGCTACACCTTC. It codes for CASRTRDSSSGGYGYTF.

The V and J genes are TRBV7-3 and TRBJ1-1; D gene ambiguous. CDR3 length: 15 residues. Germline V lookup: CDR1 SGHTA, CDR2 FQGTGA. V shed 2 bases and J shed 2 bases, with 12 bases lying between them. The CDR3 sequence: CASSLGGQANTEAFF. The CDR3 DNA sequence: TGTGCCAGCAGCTTAGGCGGGCAGGCAAACACTGAAGCTTTCTTT. The entire variable domain, with the rest obtained from reference TRBV7-3 and TRBJ1-1, is as follows: GAGVSQTPSNKVTEKGKYVELRCDPISGHTALYWYRQSLGQGPEFLIYFQGTGAADDSGLPNDRFFAVRPEGSVSTLKIQRTERGDSAVYLCASSLGGQANTEAFFGQGTRLTVV.

V is TRBV5-1 and J is TRBJ2-7, with D possibly TRBD2 on 5 matching bases. Looked up from germline, CDR1 is SGHRS and CDR2 is YFSETQ. The CDR3 sequence is 13 residues long. V was trimmed by 1 base and J by 2 bases, leaving 7 bases between them. The CDR3 DNA follows: TGCGCCAGCAGCTTGCGGGGAACCTACGAGCAGTACTTC. This sequence encodes CASSLRGTYEQYF.

The J gene is TRBJ2-1, the V gene TRBV5-6; 9 positions match TRBD1. Germline values: CDR1 SGHDT, CDR2 YYEEEE. CDR3 length: 15 amino acids. The V segment lost 4 bases and the J segment 0 bases; nucleotides outside the gene matches: 2. The DNA of the CDR3 is TGTGCCAGCAGCCGGGGACAGGGCTCCTACAATGAGCAGTTCTTC. Its translation is CASSRGQGSYNEQFF.

This chain uses TRBV2 with TRBJ1-1, with D possibly matching TRBD1 (5 bases). Germline CDR1 and CDR2: SNHLY and FYNNEI. The CDR3 sequence is 12 residues long. V lost 9 bases to trimming and J lost 9 bases, with 17 bases between them. The CDR3 spells CARHTTGGKAFF. The CDR3 DNA is TGTGCCAGGCATACGACCGGGGGTAAAGCTTTCTTT.